This record covers a single T cell receptor (beta chain). Its specificity is unknown. The second PCR ran about 6 to 11 cycles with a sample-barcoded 5' primer and J-beta primers. Researchers report that a template-switch adaptor with 12 random nucleotides tagged each cDNA molecule. TCRdb recomputed calls from the 5' RACE reads with MiXCR, one row per CDR3 protein. The data contain 1.5 million to 2 million distinct CDR3 sequences, about 30% of them singletons. This entry belongs to a study of blood T cells in healthy people across ages. The germline V gene has CDR1 MDHEN and CDR2 SYDVKM. V was trimmed by 2 bases and J by 10 bases, leaving 12 bases between them. CDR3 length: 13 amino acids. Study results and limitations: TCR beta diversity, measured per million T cells, fell in a roughly linear way with age.

The J gene is TRBJ2-1, the V gene TRBV28; D gene uncertain. The source of this sequence is a woman in her twenties or thirties in good health. The sample was blood. The CDR3 region is CASSLVAPIEQFF. As DNA, the CDR3 is TGTGCCAGCAGTTTAGTAGCCCCCATCGAGCAGTTCTTC. The complete variable domain, with remaining parts taken from reference TRBV28 and TRBJ2-1, reads DVKVTQSSRYLVKRTGEKVFLECVQDMDHENMFWYRQDPGLGLRLIYFSYDVKMKEKGDIPEGYSVSREKKERFSLILESASTNQTSMYLCASSLVAPIEQFFGPGTRLTVL.